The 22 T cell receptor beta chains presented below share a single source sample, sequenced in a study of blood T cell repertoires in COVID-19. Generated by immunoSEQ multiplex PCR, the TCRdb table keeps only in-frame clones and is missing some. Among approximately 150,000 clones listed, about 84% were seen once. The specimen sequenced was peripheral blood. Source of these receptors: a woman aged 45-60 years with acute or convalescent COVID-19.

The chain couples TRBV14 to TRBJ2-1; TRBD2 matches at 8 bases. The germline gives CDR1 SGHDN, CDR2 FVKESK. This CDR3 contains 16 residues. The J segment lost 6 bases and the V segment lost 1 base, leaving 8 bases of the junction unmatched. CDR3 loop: CASSQVPGLAGNEQFF. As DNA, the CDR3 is TGTGCCAGCAGCCAAGTACCCGGGCTAGCGGGCAATGAGCAGTTCTTC.

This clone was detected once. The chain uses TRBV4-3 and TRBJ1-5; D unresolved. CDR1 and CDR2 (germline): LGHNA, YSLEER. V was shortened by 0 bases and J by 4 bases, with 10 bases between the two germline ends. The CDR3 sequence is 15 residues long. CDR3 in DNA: TGCGCCAGCAGCCAAGATCAAGGCGGGAATCAGCCCCAGCATTTT. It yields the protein CASSQDQGGNQPQHF.

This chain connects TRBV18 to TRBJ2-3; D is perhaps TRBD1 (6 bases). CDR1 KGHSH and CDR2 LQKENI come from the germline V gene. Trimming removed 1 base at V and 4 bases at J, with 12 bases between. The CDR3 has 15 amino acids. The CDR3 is CASSPLSGDADTQYF. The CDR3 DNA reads TGTGCCAGCTCACCACTCTCAGGGGACGCAGATACGCAGTATTTT.

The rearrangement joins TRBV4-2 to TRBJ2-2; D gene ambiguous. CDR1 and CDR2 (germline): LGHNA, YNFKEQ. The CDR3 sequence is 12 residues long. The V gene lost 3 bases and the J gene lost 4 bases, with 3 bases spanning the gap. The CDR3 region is CASSQSTGELFF. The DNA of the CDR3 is TGTGCCAGCAGCCAGAGCACCGGGGAGCTGTTTTTT.

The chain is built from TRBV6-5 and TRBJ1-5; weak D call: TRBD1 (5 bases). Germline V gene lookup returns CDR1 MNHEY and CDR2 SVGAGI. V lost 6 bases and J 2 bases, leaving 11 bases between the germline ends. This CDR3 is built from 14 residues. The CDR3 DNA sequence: TGTGCCAGCAGCGGCGGGGGTGGCAATCAGCCCCAGCATTTT. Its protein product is CASSGGGGNQPQHF.

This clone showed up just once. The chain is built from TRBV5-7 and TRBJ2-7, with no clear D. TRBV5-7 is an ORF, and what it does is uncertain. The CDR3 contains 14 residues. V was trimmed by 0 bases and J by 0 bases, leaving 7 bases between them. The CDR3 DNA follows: TGTGCCAGCAGCTTGGTTATCGGCTCCTACGAGCAGTACTTC. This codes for CASSLVIGSYEQYF.

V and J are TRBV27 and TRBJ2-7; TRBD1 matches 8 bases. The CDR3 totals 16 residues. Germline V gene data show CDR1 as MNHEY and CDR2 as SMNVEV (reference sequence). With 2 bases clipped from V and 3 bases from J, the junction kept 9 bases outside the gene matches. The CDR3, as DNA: TGTGCCAGCAGTTTAAGGGTACAGGGGGTCGGCTACGAGCAGTACTTC. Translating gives CASSLRVQGVGYEQYF.

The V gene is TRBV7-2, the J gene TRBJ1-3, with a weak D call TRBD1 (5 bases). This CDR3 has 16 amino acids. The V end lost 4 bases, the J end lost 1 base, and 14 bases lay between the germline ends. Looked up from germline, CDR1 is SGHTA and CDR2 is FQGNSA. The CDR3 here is CASSSTSAGSGNTIYF. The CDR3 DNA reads TGTGCCAGCAGCTCAACATCCGCAGGGTCTGGAAACACCATATATTTT.

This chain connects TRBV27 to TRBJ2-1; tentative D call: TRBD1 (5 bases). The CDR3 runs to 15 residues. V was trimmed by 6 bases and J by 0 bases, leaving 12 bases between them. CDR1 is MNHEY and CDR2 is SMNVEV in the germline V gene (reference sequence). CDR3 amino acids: CASRPQGRSYNEQFF. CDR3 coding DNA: TGTGCCAGCAGACCCCAGGGTCGCTCCTACAATGAGCAGTTCTTC.

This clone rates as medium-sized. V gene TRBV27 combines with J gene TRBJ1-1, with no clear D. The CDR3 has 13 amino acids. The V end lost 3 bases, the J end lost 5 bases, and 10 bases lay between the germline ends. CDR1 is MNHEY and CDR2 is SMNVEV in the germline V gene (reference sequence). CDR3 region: CASSLNSLTEAFF. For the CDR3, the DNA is TGTGCCAGCAGTTTGAACAGTCTAACTGAAGCTTTCTTT.

CDR3 nucleotides: TGTGCCAGCAGCAAAGACAGGACAGGGAAGTTCTTC. It specifies CASSKDRTGKFF. The gene calls are TRBV21-1 and TRBJ2-1; the table gives TRBD1 as D, unverified against the DNA. TRBV21-1 is a pseudogene segment. The CDR3 extends over 12 amino acids.

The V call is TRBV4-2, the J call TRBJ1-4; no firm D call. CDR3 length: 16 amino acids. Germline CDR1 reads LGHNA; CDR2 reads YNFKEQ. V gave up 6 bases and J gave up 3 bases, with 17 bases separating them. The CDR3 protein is CASSPTDARANEKLFF. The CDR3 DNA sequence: TGTGCCAGCAGTCCCACGGACGCGCGGGCTAATGAAAAACTGTTTTTT.

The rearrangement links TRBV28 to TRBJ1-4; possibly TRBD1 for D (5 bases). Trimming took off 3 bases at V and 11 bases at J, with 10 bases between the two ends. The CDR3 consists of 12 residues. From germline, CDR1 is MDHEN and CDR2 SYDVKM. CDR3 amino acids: CASSFQGQKLFF. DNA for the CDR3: TGTGCCAGCAGTTTCCAGGGTCAGAAACTGTTTTTT.

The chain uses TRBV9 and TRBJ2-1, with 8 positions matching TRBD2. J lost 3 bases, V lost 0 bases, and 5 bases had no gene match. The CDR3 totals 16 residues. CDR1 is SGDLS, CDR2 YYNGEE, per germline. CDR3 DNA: TGTGCCAGCAGCGTAGCGAGCGGGGGAATCTACAATGAGCAGTTCTTC. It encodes CASSVASGGIYNEQFF.

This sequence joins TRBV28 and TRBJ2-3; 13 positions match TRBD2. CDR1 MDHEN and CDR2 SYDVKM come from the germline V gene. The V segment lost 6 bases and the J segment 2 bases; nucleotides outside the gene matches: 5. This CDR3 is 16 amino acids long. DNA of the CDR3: TGTGCCAGCAGCCGGACTAGCGGGGGTAACACAGATACGCAGTATTTT. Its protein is CASSRTSGGNTDTQYF.

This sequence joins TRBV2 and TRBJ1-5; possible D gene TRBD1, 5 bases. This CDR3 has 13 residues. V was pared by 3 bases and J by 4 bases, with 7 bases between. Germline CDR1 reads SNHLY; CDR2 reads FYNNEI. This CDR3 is CASSEGRNQPQHF. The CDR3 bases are TGTGCCAGCAGTGAGGGGCGAAATCAGCCCCAGCATTTT.

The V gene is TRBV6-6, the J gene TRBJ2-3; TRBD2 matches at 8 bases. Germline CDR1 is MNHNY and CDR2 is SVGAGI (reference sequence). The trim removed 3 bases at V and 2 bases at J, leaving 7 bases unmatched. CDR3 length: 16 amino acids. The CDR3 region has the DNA TGTGCCAGCAGTTATCTTACTAGCGGACCCACAGATACGCAGTATTTT. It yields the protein CASSYLTSGPTDTQYF.

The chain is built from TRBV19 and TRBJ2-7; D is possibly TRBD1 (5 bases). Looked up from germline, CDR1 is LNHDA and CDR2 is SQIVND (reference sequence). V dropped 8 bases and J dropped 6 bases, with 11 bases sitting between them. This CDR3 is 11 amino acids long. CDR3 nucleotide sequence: TGTGCCAGTTCAGGGTTTGGCGAGCAGTACTTC. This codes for CASSGFGEQYF.

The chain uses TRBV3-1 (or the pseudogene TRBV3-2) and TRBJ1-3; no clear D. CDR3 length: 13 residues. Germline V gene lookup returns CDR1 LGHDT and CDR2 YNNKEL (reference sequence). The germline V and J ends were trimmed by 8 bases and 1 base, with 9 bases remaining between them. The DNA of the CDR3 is TGTGCCAGCGTCTCGAGGTCTGGAAACACCATATATTTT. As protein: CASVSRSGNTIYF.

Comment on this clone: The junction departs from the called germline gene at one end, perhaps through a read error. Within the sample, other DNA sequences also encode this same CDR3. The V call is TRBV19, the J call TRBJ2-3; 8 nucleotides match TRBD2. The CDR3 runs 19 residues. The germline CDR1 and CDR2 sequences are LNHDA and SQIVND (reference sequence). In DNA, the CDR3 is TGTGCCAGTAGTATTATGGCCCGGTTAGCGGGGTCTAGCACAGATACACAGTATTTT. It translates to CASSIMARLAGSSTDTQYF.

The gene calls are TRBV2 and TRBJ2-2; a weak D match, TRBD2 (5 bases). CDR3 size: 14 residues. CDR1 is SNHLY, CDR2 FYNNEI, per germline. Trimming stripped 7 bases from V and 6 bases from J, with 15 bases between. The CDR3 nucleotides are TGTGCCAGCAACCCGGACTCTCAATCCGGGGAGCTGTTTTTT. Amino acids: CASNPDSQSGELFF.

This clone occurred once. As DNA, the CDR3 is TGTGCCAGCTGCGGGACTAGCGGTTACAATGAGCAGTTCTTC. Its translation is CASCGTSGYNEQFF. The gene calls are TRBV2 and TRBJ2-1, with 11 bases fitting TRBD2. V dropped 8 bases and J dropped 4; count of bases not matched to a gene: 4. Germline loops: CDR1 SNHLY, CDR2 FYNNEI. The CDR3 loop spans 14 amino acids.